The 21 T cell receptor beta chains presented below share a single source sample, sequenced in a study of breast tumors, draining lymph nodes, adjacent tissues. TCRdb analysed the multiplex PCR reads with MiXCR anew, one entry per CDR3 protein. This table holds 150,000 to 200,000 distinct CDR3 sequences, approximately 33% found once. The lymph nodes were axillary draining lymph nodes from breast cancer patients. The material sequenced was axillary lymph node tissue. These receptors originate from a female donor with breast cancer. Some clones in this sample may be carry-over from other donors' samples.

This clonotype appeared a few times. This may be a read error: a much more frequent sequence differs by one nucleotide. As the CDR3 is not closed by the conserved phenylalanine or tryptophan, this likely results from a read error. V usage is TRBV25-1 and J usage is TRBJ2-1; TRBD1 matches at 12 bases. The junction had 7 bases not matched to a gene; V was cut back by 4 bases and J by 0 bases. The CDR3 covers 18 residues. In germline, CDR1 is MGHDK, CDR2 SYGVNS. CDR3 nucleotides: TGTGCCAGCAGTGGGGGACAGGGGGCCAGGGTCTCCTACAATGAGCAGTTCCTC. Protein product: CASSGGQGARVSYNEQFL.

This clonotype was counted many times. CDR3 amino acids: CASSLVTAYEQYF. The CDR3 nucleotides read TGTGCCAGCAGTTTAGTCACCGCCTACGAGCAGTACTTC. The chain couples TRBV12-3 or TRBV12-4 to TRBJ2-7; no definite D call. With 1 base removed from V and 2 bases from J, the gap between germline ends came to 6 bases. The CDR3 is 13 amino acids.

The chain couples TRBV10-3 to TRBJ1-2, with 11 bases fitting TRBD1. The length of the CDR3 is 15 residues. J was trimmed by 6 bases and V by 5 bases; bases with no gene match: 8. Germline assignment: CDR1 ENHRY and CDR2 SYGVKD. The CDR3 DNA reads as TGTGCCATCAGTCCCTCCGGGACAGGGGGTGATGGCTACACCTTC. Amino acid sequence: CAISPSGTGGDGYTF.

Only a few counts were recorded for this clonotype. A much larger clone is a single base away; this may be a read error. The chain combines TRBV5-1 with TRBJ2-7; 7 positions agree with TRBD1. Losses at the gene ends were 1 base for V and 10 bases for J; bases not matched to a gene: 8. The CDR3 consists of 13 residues. Germline assignment: CDR1 SGHRS and CDR2 YFSETQ. The CDR3 nucleotides read TGCGCCAGCAGCTTGACAGGGGCAGGCGACCAGTACTTC. Translating it yields CASSLTGAGDQYF.

This clonotype has ten or more counts. The V call is TRBV7-8, the J call TRBJ1-2; D remains ambiguous. Germline CDR1 SGHVS, CDR2 FQNEAQ. This CDR3 comprises 17 residues. V was shortened by 0 bases and J by 4 bases, with 18 bases between the two germline ends. CDR3 sequence: CASSLAQEYGEIYGYTF. CDR3 DNA: TGTGCCAGCAGCTTAGCGCAGGAGTACGGGGAGATCTATGGCTACACCTTC.

This clonotype was counted ten times or more. The V call is TRBV11-2, the J call TRBJ2-1; TRBD2 matches at 11 bases. The CDR3 sequence is 16 residues long. From germline, CDR1 is SGHAT and CDR2 FQNNGV. J lost 5 bases, V lost 5 bases, and 8 bases had no gene match. CDR3 nucleotides: TGTGCCAGCAGCGTATCCGGGACTAGCGGCCACAATGAGCAGTTCTTC. This codes for CASSVSGTSGHNEQFF.

Concerning this clonotype: It may be a read error: a sequence one base away is much more abundant. The chain has TRBV6-1 and TRBJ1-4; D remains unclear. This CDR3 is built from 14 residues. Germline-derived CDR1 and CDR2 are MNHNS and SASEGT. CDR3 DNA sequence: TGTGCCAGCAGTCAAGCCTACCCAAATGAAAAACTGTTTTTT. Its protein product is CASSQAYPNEKLFF.

This clonotype was observed a handful of times. A read error is possible here, since a much larger clone lies one base away. The chain has TRBV12-3 or TRBV12-4 and TRBJ2-2, with D perhaps TRBD2 (5 bases). This CDR3 is 15 amino acids long. Trimming pared 3 bases from V and 3 bases from J, leaving 11 bases between. The CDR3 sequence is CASSFWTRHTGELFF. The CDR3 nucleotides are TGTGCCAGCAGTTTCTGGACTCGCCACACCGGGGAGCTGTTTTTT.

This clonotype has more than one count but fewer than ten. V is TRBV6-6 and J is TRBJ2-1; the match to TRBD2 covers 8 bases. The CDR3 spans 16 residues. The ends lost 6 bases at V and 6 bases at J; junction bases unmatched: 13. The V gene's germline CDR1 is MNHNY and CDR2 SVGAGI (reference sequence). The DNA of the CDR3 is TGTGCCAGCAGAGCCCCGGGCGGGAGGAATTTCAATGAGCAGTTCTTC. Translating gives CASRAPGGRNFNEQFF.

This clonotype occurred many times. The gene calls are TRBV9 and TRBJ1-2, with D hard to call. Germline-derived CDR1 and CDR2 are SGDLS and YYNGEE. V shed 1 base and J shed 3 bases, with 13 bases lying between them. The length of the CDR3 is 15 residues. CDR3 bases: TGTGCCAGCAGCGTACACTCCGAAAGTTACTATGGCTACACCTTC. Amino acid sequence: CASSVHSESYYGYTF.

J is TRBJ2-2 and V is TRBV19; D may correspond to TRBD1 or TRBD2 (6 bases each). V shed 4 bases and J shed 5 bases, with 17 bases lying between them. The germline gives CDR1 LNHDA, CDR2 SQIVND (reference sequence). CDR3 size: 16 residues. The DNA of the CDR3 is TGTGCCAGTAGTAGGGTGGGGGGCGCAAAAACCGGGGAGCTGTTTTTT. Amino acid sequence: CASSRVGGAKTGELFF.

The chain couples TRBV2 to TRBJ1-4; D is uncertain. Trimming removed 8 bases at V and 8 bases at J, with 12 bases between. Germline V gene lookup returns CDR1 SNHLY and CDR2 FYNNEI. CDR3 length: 12 amino acids. The CDR3 DNA is TGTGCCAGCCTTCCCGGAGAAGAAAAACTGTTTTTT. Translated: CASLPGEEKLFF.

The genes are TRBV7-2 and TRBJ1-4; D is possibly TRBD1 (5 bases). CDR1 and CDR2 from the germline V gene are SGHTA and FQGNSA. The CDR3 contains 13 residues. Trimming removed 4 bases from V and 8 bases from J, with 11 bases in between. CDR3 nucleotides: TGTGCCAGCAGCTACGGGGGTGGGGAAAAACTGTTTTTT. As protein: CASSYGGGEKLFF.

Comments on this clonotype: Germline and junction disagree at one end, which may indicate a read error. The chain couples TRBV9 to TRBJ2-1; 8 bases are a match to TRBD2. This CDR3 is 16 amino acids long. Germline V CDR1 and CDR2: SGDLS, YYNGEE. In nucleotides, the CDR3 is TGTGCCAGCAGCGTAGACTCGGGAGGGTCTTACAATGCGCAGTTCTTC. Its protein is CASSVDSGGSYNAQFF.

V and J are TRBV11-1 and TRBJ2-7, with D possibly matching TRBD1 (5 bases). Germline V gene sequence: CDR1 SGHAT, CDR2 FQDESV (reference sequence). The CDR3 has 14 amino acids. CDR3 sequence: CHSSLEETAYEQYF. The CDR3 region has the DNA TGTCACAGCAGCTTAGAGGAGACAGCCTACGAGCAGTACTTC.

In its sample, this clonotype was seen many times. The chain combines TRBV19 with TRBJ2-2; no firm D call. V lost 4 bases to trimming and J lost 1 base, with 10 bases between them. Germline CDR1 LNHDA, CDR2 SQIVND (reference sequence). The CDR3 has 15 residues. In DNA, the CDR3 is TGTGCCAGTAGTACCCGGGCCCGGAACACCGGGGAGCTGTTTTTT. Its translation is CASSTRARNTGELFF.

This chain joins TRBV7-8 and TRBJ2-7; 9 positions agree with TRBD1. This CDR3 has 17 residues. Germline values: CDR1 SGHVS, CDR2 FQNEAQ. Germline trimming cut 5 bases from V and 0 bases from J; bases unmatched to any gene: 11. CDR3 protein: CASSHTGTGQSSYEQYF. Written as DNA, the CDR3 is TGTGCCAGCAGCCATACCGGGACAGGGCAAAGCTCCTACGAGCAGTACTTC.

Many counts were recorded for this clonotype. The chain uses TRBV12-3 or TRBV12-4 and TRBJ1-2; the D gene is possibly TRBD1 (5 bases). The CDR3 is made up of 13 amino acids. The V gene lost 3 bases and the J gene lost 7 bases, with 12 bases spanning the gap. In DNA, the CDR3 is TGTGCCAGCAGTTTTTGGGACTGGTCTGGCTACACCTTC. Its translation is CASSFWDWSGYTF.

In its sample, this clonotype was seen once. A much more abundant neighbour one base away suggests this may be a read error. The chain recombines TRBV20-1 with TRBJ1-3; D gene uncertain. This CDR3 comprises 15 residues. Per the germline V gene, CDR1 is DFQATT and CDR2 is SNEGSKA (reference sequence). DNA of the CDR3: TGCAGTGCCCCCGGCTACCAGAGCTCTGCAAACACCATATATTTT. Translation gives CSAPGYQSSANTIYF.

This clonotype was counted ten times or more. The gene calls are TRBV5-6 and TRBJ2-3, with D perhaps matching TRBD1 (7 bases). The CDR3 runs to 15 residues. Trimming left V 3 bases short and J 3 bases short, with 14 bases between. Germline V gene data show CDR1 as SGHDT and CDR2 as YYEEEE. CDR3 sequence: CASSWPQGGTDTQYF. The CDR3, as DNA: TGTGCCAGCAGCTGGCCGCAGGGGGGAACAGATACGCAGTATTTT.

A few counts support this clonotype. The gene calls are TRBV12-3 or TRBV12-4 and TRBJ1-1, with TRBD1 identical over 8 bases. The CDR3 extends over 15 amino acids. Trimming took 5 bases from V and 3 from J; bases not matched to a gene: 8. CDR3 amino acids: CASSRGQGGDTEAFF. The CDR3 DNA follows: TGTGCCAGCAGTCGAGGACAGGGAGGTGACACTGAAGCTTTCTTT.